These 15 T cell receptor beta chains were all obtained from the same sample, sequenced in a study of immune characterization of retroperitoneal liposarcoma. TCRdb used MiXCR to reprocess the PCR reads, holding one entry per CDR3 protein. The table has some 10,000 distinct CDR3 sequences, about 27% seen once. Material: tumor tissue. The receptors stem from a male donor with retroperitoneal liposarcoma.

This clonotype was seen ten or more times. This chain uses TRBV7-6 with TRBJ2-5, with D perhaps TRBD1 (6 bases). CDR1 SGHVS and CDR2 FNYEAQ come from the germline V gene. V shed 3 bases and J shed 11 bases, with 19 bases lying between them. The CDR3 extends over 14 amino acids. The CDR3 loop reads CASSFSQGSNEQYF. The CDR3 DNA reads TGTGCCAGCAGCTTTTCACAGGGCAGTAATGAGCAGTACTTC.

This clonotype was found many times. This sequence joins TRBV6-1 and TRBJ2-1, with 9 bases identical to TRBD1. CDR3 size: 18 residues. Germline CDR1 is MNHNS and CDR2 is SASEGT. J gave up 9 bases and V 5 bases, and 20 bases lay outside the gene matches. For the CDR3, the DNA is TGTGCCAGCAGTTCGCCCCAAGGTTCAGGGACAGGGAAAGGTGAGCAGTTCTTC. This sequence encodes CASSSPQGSGTGKGEQFF.

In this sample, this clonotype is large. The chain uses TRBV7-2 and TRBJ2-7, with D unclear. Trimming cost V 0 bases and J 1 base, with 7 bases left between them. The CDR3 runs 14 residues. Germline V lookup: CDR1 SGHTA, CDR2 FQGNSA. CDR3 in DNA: TGTGCCAGCAGCTTAGCGAGAGCGTCCTACGAGCAGTACTTC. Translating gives CASSLARASYEQYF.

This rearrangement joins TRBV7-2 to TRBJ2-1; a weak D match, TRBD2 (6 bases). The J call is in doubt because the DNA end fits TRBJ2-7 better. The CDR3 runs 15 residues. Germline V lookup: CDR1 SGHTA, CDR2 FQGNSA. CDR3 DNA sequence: TGTGCCAGCAGCTCACGCGGGAAGGGCGCCGACGAGCAGTACTTC. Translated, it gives CASSSRGKGADEQYF.

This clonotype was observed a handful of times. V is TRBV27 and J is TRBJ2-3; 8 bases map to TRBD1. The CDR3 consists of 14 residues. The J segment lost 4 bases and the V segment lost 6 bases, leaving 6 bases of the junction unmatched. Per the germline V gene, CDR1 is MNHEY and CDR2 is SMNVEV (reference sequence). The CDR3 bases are TGTGCCAGCAGCGGACAGGGCGGTGCAGATACGCAGTATTTT. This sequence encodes CASSGQGGADTQYF.

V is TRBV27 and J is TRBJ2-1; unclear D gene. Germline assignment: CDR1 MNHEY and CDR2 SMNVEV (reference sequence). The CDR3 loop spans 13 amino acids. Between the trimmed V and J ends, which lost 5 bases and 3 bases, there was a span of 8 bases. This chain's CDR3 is CASSPGRYNEQFF. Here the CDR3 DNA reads TGTGCCAGCAGTCCCGGCCGCTACAATGAGCAGTTCTTC.

CDR3 bases: TGTGCCAGCATTAGTACGGGGGGGGGAAATGAGCAGTACTTC. This codes for CASISTGGGNEQYF. The chain combines TRBV6-1 with TRBJ2-3; 8 bases agree with TRBD2. The DNA end lines up better with TRBJ2-7; the J call may be wrong. The germline gives CDR1 MNHNS, CDR2 SASEGT. The CDR3 consists of 14 residues.

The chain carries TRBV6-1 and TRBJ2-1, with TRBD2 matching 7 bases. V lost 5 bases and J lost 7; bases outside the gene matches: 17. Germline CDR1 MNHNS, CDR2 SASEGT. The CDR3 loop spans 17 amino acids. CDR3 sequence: CASSYSGGREFRNEQFF. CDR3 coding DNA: TGTGCCAGCAGTTATAGCGGTGGGAGGGAATTCAGGAATGAGCAGTTCTTC.

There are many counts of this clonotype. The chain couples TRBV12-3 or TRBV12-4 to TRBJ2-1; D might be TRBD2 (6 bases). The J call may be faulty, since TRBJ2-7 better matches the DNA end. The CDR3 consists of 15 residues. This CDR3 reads CASRLLSGSYNEQYF. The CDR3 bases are TGTGCCAGCCGCCTTTTGTCCGGGAGCTACAATGAGCAGTACTTC.

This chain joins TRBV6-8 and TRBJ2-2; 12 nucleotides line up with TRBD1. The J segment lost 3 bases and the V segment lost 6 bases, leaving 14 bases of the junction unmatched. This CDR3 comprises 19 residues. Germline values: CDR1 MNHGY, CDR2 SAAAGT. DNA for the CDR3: TGTGCCAGCAGCCCTCCGGGACAGGGGGCGCTTATGGACACCGGGGAGCTGTTTTTT. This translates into CASSPPGQGALMDTGELFF.

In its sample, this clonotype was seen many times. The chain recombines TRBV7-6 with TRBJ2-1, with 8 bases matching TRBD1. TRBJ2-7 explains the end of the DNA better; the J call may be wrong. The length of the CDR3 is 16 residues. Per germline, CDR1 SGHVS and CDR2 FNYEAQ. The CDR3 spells CASSLVSGQGPYEQYF. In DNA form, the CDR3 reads TGTGCCAGCAGCTTAGTTTCCGGACAGGGTCCCTACGAGCAGTACTTC.

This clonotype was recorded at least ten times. In DNA form, the CDR3 reads TGTGCCAGCAGCTCTCCCGGGACAGGGTCAGGCGAGCAGTACTTC. It translates to CASSSPGTGSGEQYF. The chain employs TRBV7-2 and TRBJ2-5; 9 nucleotides align to TRBD1. The DNA end is a closer match to TRBJ2-7, so the J assignment may be wrong. Germline V gene lookup returns CDR1 SGHTA and CDR2 FQGNSA. The CDR3 extends over 15 amino acids.

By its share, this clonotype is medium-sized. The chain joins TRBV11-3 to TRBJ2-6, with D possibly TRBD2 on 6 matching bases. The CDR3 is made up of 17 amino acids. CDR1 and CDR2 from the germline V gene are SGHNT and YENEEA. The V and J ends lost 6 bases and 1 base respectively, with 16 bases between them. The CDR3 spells CASSPRGGASGANVLTF. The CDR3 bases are TGTGCCAGCAGTCCCCGCGGCGGGGCGTCTGGGGCCAACGTCCTGACTTTC.

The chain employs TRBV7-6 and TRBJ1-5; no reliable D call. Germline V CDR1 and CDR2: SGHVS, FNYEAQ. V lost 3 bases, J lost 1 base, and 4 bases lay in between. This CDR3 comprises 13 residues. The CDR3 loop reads CASSFSSNQPQHF. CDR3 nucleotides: TGTGCCAGCAGCTTCTCAAGCAATCAGCCCCAGCATTTT.

The CDR3, as DNA: TGTGCCAGCAGTGAGGGGGAGAGGACTGAAGCTTTCTTT. Translation: CASSEGERTEAFF. The chain links TRBV6-4 to TRBJ1-1; the D gene is possibly TRBD1 (5 bases). This CDR3 spans 13 amino acids. CDR1 and CDR2 from the germline V gene are MRHNA and SNTAGT. Deletions cut 3 bases from V and 5 bases from J, with 10 bases between.